This record covers a single TCR beta chain. Unique molecular identifiers tagged the TCRbeta library. From the PCR reads, TCRdb called clonotypes with MiXCR, one entry per CDR3 protein. Counted here are hundreds of thousands of distinct CDR3 sequences, about an eighth occurring once; the ten biggest clones make up over 2%. These data belong to a study of T-cell reconstitution after alpha-beta-depleted transplantation in children. The CDR3 is made up of 13 amino acids. The V end lost 0 bases, the J end lost 9 bases, and 10 bases lay between the germline ends. Germline lookup yields CDR1 SGHNT and CDR2 YYREEE (reference sequence).

The receptor comes from a male patient under 18 who had a stem cell transplant for acute myeloid leukemia, so the T cells may come from the graft donor. The chain has TRBV5-4 and TRBJ2-1; D gene uncertain. Source: PBMCs, mostly from graft donor cells, taken 360 days after TCRalphabeta/CD19-depleted stem cell transplant. The CDR3 DNA reads as TGTGCCAGCAGCTTGGAGTTGTGGAGTGAGCAGTTCTTC. It encodes CASSLELWSEQFF.